This T cell receptor beta chain was captured by sequencing in a study of PD-1 blockade in mismatch repair-deficient tumors. General study results and limits: Rapid post-treatment expansion, then contraction, generally preceding radiologic response, marked tumor-resident clones.

Profiling relied on immunoSEQ multiplex PCR, and the TCRdb table lists in-frame clones only, not all of them. The sample consists of over 75,000 clones, roughly 80% of them appearing once. CDR3 length: 15 residues. Trimming shortened V by 3 bases and J by 5 bases, and 17 bases separated the two germline ends. CDR1 and CDR2 from the germline V gene are SGHAT and FQNNGV. This clone was recorded a few times. What it recognizes is unknown. Here the sequenced sample was peripheral blood, taken 12 weeks after starting pembrolizumab. This sequence joins TRBV11-2 and TRBJ2-7; TRBD1 or TRBD2 may be the D gene (5 bases each). The sequence derives from an adult with mismatch repair-deficient cancer. As DNA, the CDR3 is TGTGCCAGCAGCTTTGGGGCTAGCAGCCAAGACGAGCAGTACTTC. Encoded protein: CASSFGASSQDEQYF.